Detailed here is one TCR beta chain. The target antigen is unknown. This specimen belongs to a study of OX40 agonist ivuxolimab in advanced cancers. As for the study in general: Treatment of patients was with ivuxolimab, an agonistic anti-OX40 (CD134) antibody. Every patient in dose escalation had hepatocellular carcinoma, melanoma, renal cell or head and neck cancer. Points from the study as a whole: On average, CD8+ T cells showed a greater number of expanded clones than CD4+.

From germline, CDR1 is SGDLS and CDR2 YYNGEE. The CDR3 covers 15 residues. Unmatched junction bases numbered 4, after V lost 4 bases and J lost 3 bases. Libraries were prepared by immunoSEQ multiplex PCR; TCRdb keeps only in-frame clonotypes and omits some of them. Here the sample spans 98,000 or so clones, about 91% being singletons. This clonotype was obtained from an adult with an advanced solid tumor such as melanoma, head and neck, liver or kidney cancer. The chain links TRBV9 to TRBJ2-6; 7 bases are shared with TRBD1. This sample comprised CD4+ or CD8+ T cells sorted from blood, obtained in a trial of the OX40 agonist ivuxolimab. CDR3 loop: CASSMQGVGANVLTF. CDR3 nucleotide sequence: TGTGCCAGCAGCATGCAGGGGGTTGGGGCCAACGTCCTGACTTTC.